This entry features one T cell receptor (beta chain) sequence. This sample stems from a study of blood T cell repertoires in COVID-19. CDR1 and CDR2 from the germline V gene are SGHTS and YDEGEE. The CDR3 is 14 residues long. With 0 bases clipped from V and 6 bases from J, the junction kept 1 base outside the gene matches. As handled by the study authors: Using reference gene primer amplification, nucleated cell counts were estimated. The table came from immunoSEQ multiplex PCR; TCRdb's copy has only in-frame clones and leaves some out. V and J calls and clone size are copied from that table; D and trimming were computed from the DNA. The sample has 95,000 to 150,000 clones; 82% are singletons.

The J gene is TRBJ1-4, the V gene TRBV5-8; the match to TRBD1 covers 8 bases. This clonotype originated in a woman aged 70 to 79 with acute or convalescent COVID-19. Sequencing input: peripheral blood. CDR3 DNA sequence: TGTGCCAGCAGCTTGGGACAGGGGTATGAAAAACTGTTTTTT. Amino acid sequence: CASSLGQGYEKLFF.